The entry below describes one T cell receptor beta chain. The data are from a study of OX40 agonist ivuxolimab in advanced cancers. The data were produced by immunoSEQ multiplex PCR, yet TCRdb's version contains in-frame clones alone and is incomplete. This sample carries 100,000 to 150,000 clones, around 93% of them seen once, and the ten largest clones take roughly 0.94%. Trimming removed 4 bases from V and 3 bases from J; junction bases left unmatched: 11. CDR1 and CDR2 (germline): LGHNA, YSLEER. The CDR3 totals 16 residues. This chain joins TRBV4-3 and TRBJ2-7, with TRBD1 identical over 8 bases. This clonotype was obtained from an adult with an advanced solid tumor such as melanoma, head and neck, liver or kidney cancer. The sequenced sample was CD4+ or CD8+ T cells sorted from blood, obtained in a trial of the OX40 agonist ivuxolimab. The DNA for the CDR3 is TGCGCCAGCAGCCGGTTTATGACAGGGGCCCGCTACGAGCAGTACTTC. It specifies CASSRFMTGARYEQYF.